The 2 T cell receptor beta chains presented below share a single source sample, sequenced in a study of STAT5B mutations in CD4+ large granular lymphocyte leukemia. Profiling relied on immunoSEQ multiplex PCR, and the TCRdb table lists in-frame clones only, not all of them. The table lists around 34,000 clones, just under 85% of them singletons. The specimen was CD4+ T cells from blood buffy coats. The receptor set was obtained from a human donor in good health.

The chain is built from TRBV4-1 and TRBJ2-5, with unresolved D. Germline lookup yields CDR1 MGHRA and CDR2 YSYEKL. The V end lost 4 bases, the J end lost 5 bases, and 11 bases lay between the germline ends. The CDR3 extends over 13 amino acids. The CDR3 DNA sequence: TGCGCCAGCAGCCGCCGGGTAGGGGAGACCCAGTACTTC. Translation gives CASSRRVGETQYF.

The V and J genes are TRBV4-1 and TRBJ2-1; 7 bases map to TRBD2. The germline V gene has CDR1 MGHRA and CDR2 YSYEKL. CDR3 size: 15 residues. J lost 5 bases, V lost 6 bases, and 10 bases had no gene match. This CDR3 is CASRQSGIRDNEQFF. The CDR3 region has the DNA TGCGCCAGCAGACAAAGCGGGATTCGGGACAATGAGCAGTTCTTC.